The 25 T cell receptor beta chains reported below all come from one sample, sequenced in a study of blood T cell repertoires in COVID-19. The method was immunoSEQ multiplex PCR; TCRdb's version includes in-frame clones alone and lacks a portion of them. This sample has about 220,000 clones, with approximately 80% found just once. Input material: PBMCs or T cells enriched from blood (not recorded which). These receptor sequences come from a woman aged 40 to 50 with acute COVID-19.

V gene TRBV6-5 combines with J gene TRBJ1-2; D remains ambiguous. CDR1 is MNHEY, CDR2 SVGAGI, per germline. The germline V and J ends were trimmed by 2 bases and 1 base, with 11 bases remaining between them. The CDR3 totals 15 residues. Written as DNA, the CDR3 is TGTGCCAGCAGTTACGGCAGGTCGGTTAACTATGGCTACACCTTC. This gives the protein CASSYGRSVNYGYTF.

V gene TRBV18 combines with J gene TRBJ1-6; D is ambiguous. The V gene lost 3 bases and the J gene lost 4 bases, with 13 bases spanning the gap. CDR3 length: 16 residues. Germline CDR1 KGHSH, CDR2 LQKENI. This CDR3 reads CASSPLESGYNSPLHF. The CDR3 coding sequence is TGTGCCAGCTCACCGCTCGAATCGGGTTATAATTCACCCCTCCACTTT.

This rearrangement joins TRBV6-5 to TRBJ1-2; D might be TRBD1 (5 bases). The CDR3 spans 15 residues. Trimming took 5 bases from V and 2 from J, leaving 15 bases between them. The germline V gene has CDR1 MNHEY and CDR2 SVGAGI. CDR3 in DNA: TGTGCCAGCAGTACCACCGGGGGTCTAAACTATGGCTACACCTTC. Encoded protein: CASSTTGGLNYGYTF.

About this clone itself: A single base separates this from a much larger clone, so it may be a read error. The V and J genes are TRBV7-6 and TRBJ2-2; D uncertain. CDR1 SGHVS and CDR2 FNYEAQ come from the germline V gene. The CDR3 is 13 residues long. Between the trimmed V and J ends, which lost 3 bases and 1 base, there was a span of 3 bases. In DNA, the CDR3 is TGTGCCAGCAGCTTCTTGAACACCGGGGAGCTGTTTTTT. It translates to CASSFLNTGELFF.

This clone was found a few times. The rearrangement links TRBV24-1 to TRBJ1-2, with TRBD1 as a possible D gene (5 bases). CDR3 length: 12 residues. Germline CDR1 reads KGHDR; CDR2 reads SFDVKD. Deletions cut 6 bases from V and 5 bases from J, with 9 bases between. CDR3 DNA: TGTGCCACCAGTCAGGGTTCATATGGCTACACCTTC. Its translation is CATSQGSYGYTF.

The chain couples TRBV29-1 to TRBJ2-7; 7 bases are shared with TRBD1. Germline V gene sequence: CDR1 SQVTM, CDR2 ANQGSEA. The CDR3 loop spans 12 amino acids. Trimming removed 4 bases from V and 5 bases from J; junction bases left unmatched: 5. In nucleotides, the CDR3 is TGCAGCGTTGGAGACAGGGTTGACGAGCAGTACTTC. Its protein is CSVGDRVDEQYF.

This CDR3 reads CASSNGLNDRDKEDHEQYF. Written as DNA, the CDR3 is TGTGCCAGCAGCAACGGCCTCAACGACCGGGACAAGGAGGACCACGAGCAGTACTTC. V gene TRBV21-1 combines with J gene TRBJ2-7; TRBD1, as called in the table, went unchecked against the DNA. TRBV21-1 corresponds to a pseudogene. The CDR3 has 19 residues.

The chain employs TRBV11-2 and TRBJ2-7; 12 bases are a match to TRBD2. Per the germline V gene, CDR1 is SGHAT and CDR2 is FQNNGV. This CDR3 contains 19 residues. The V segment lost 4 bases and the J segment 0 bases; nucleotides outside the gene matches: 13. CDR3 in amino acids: CASSWGWTLTSGSSYEQYF. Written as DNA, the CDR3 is TGTGCCAGCAGCTGGGGGTGGACATTGACTAGCGGGAGCTCCTACGAGCAGTACTTC.

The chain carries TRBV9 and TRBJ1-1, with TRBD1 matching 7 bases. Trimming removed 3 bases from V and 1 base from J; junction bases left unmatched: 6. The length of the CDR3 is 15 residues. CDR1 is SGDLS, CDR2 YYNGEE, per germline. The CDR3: CASSEGGRGNTEAFF. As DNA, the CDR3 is TGTGCCAGCAGCGAAGGGGGCCGGGGGAACACTGAAGCTTTCTTT.

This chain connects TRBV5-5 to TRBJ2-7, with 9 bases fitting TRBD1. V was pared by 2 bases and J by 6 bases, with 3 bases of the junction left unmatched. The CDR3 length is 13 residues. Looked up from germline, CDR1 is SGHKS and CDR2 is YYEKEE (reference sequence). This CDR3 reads CASSFGTGSEQYF. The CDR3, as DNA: TGTGCCAGCAGCTTTGGGACAGGGAGCGAGCAGTACTTC.

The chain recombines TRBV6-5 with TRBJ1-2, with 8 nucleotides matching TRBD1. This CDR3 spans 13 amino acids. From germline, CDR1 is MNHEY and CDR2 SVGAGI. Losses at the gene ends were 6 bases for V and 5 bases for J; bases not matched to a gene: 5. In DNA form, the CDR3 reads TGTGCCAGCAGCGCGGACAGGGCATATGGCTACACCTTC. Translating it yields CASSADRAYGYTF.

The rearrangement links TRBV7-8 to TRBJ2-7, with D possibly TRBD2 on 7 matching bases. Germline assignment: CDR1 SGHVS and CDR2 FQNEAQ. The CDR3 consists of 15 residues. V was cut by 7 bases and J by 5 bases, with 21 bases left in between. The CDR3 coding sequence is TGTGCCAGCACCCCCTCGGGGGAGGGGGTTGACGAGCAGTACTTC. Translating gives CASTPSGEGVDEQYF.

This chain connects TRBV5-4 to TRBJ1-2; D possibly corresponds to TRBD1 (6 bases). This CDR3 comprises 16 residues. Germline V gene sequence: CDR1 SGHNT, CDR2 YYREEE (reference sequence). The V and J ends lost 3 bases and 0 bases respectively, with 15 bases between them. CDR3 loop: CASSSRTAKTNYGYTF. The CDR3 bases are TGTGCCAGCAGCTCGCGGACAGCTAAAACTAACTATGGCTACACCTTC.

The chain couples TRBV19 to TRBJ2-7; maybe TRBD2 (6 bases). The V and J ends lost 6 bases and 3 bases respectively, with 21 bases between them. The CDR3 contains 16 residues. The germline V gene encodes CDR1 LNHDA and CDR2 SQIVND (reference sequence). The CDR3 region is CASSVQYQGLNYEQYF. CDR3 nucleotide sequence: TGTGCCAGTAGCGTTCAATATCAGGGACTCAACTACGAGCAGTACTTC.

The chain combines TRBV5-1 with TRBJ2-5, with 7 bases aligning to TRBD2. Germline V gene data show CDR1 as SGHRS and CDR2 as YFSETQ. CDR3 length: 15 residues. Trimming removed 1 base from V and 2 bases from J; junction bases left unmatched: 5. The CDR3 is CASSLRGGGQETQYF. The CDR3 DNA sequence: TGCGCCAGCAGCTTGCGCGGGGGAGGACAAGAGACCCAGTACTTC.

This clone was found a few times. The CDR3 sequence is CASSRAQGNTGELFF. In DNA form, the CDR3 reads TGTGCCAGCTCACGTGCACAGGGAAACACCGGGGAGCTGTTTTTT. The V call is TRBV18, the J call TRBJ2-2; tentative D call: TRBD1 (6 bases). The germline V and J ends were trimmed by 4 bases and 2 bases, with 11 bases remaining between them. From germline, CDR1 is KGHSH and CDR2 LQKENI. The CDR3 spans 15 residues.

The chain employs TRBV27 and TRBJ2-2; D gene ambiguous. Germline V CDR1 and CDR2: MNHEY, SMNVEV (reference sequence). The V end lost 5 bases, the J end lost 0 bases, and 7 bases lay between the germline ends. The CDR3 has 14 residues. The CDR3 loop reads CASSLVANTGELFF. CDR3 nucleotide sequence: TGTGCCAGCAGTCTAGTCGCGAACACCGGGGAGCTGTTTTTT.

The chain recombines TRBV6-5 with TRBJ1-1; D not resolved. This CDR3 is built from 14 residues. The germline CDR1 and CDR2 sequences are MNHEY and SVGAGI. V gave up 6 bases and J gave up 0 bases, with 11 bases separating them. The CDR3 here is CASSVRGLNTEAFF. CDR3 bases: TGTGCCAGCAGCGTTCGGGGATTGAACACTGAAGCTTTCTTT.

Here the CDR3 reads CASSEGGWSNQPQHF. Here the CDR3 DNA reads TGTGCCAGCAGCGAAGGGGGTTGGAGCAATCAGCCCCAGCATTTT. The rearrangement uses TRBV9 and TRBJ1-5; maybe TRBD1 (6 bases). The CDR3 is 15 residues long. Per the germline V gene, CDR1 is SGDLS and CDR2 is YYNGEE. Trimming took off 3 bases at V and 1 base at J, with 11 bases between the two ends.

The CDR3 is CASSPPGQGAVGYTF. The CDR3 DNA follows: TGTGCCAGCAGCCCGCCGGGACAGGGGGCAGTGGGCTACACCTTC. The chain combines TRBV28 with TRBJ1-2, with 12 bases lining up with TRBD1. The CDR3 totals 15 residues. The trim removed 6 bases at V and 8 bases at J, leaving 10 bases unmatched. Germline V lookup: CDR1 MDHEN, CDR2 SYDVKM.

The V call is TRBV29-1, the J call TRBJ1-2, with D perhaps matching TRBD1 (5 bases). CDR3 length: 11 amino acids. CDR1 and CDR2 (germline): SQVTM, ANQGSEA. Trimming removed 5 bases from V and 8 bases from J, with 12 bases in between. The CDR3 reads CSVTGFSGYTF. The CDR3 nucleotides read TGCAGCGTTACAGGTTTTTCGGGCTACACCTTC.

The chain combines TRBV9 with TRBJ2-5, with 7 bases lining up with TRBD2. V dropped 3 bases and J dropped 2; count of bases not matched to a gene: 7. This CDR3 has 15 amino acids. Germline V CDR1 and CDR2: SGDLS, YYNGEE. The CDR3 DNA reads TGTGCCAGCAGCGCAGGGACTACAGAACAAGAGACCCAGTACTTC. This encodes CASSAGTTEQETQYF. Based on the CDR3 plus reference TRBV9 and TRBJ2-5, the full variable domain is DSGVTQTPKHLITATGQRVTLRCSPRSGDLSVYWYQQSLDQGLQFLIQYYNGEERAKGNILERFSAQQFPDLHSELNLSSLELGDSALYFCASSAGTTEQETQYFGPGTRLLVL.

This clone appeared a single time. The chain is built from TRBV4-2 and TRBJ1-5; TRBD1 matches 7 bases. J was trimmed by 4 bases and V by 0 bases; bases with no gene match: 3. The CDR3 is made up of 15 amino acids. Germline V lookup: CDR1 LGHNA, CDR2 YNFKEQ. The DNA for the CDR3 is TGTGCCAGCAGCCAAGATTGGACAGGTAATCAGCCCCAGCATTTT. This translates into CASSQDWTGNQPQHF.

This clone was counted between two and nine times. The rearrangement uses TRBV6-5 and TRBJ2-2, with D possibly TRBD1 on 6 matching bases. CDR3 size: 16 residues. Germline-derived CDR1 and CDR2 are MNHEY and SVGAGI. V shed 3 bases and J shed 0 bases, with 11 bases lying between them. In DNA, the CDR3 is TGTGCCAGCAGTTATCCTGACAGGCCGAACACCGGGGAGCTGTTTTTT. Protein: CASSYPDRPNTGELFF.

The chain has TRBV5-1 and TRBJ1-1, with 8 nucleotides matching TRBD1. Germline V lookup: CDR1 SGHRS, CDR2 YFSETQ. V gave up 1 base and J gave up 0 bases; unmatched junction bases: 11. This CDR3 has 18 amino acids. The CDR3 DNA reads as TGCGCCAGCAGCTTGTTTGACAGGGGAGGAGGGATGAACACTGAAGCTTTCTTT. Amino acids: CASSLFDRGGGMNTEAFF.